This record looks at one TCR beta chain sequence and its context. This sample was included in a study of low-dose radiotherapy and immunotherapy resistance in tumors. The overall study: Every two weeks, cyclophosphamide 200 mg/m2 was infused one day before radiation plus immunotherapy. Aspirin 300 mg, taken orally and daily, was given to patients for four cycles from cycle 1 day 1.

TRAV- and TRBV-specific primers were used for first-strand cDNA, which covered alpha and beta chains. TCRs underwent about 22 PCR cycles of amplification with a constant-region primer and V-primer adapter. The mRNA that was isolated underwent amplification by in vitro transcription. In TCRdb, the reads were re-called with MiXCR into one record per CDR3 protein. The sample carries about 64,000 distinct CDR3 sequences, more than 25% recorded once. CDR1 is SGHNT, CDR2 YYREEE, per germline (reference sequence). Losses at the gene ends were 4 bases for V and 2 bases for J; bases not matched to a gene: 6. The CDR3 spans 15 residues. The time point was: before trial treatment.

The chain couples TRBV5-4 to TRBJ1-1; TRBD1 agrees at 9 bases. The sequence came from a male donor with rectosigmoid adenocarcinoma. The sequences come from PBMCs, collected before treatment. The CDR3 nucleotides read TGTGCCAGCAGCCCGGACAGGGGCTCTAACACTGAAGCTTTCTTT. The encoded protein is CASSPDRGSNTEAFF.